These T cell receptor beta chains were read from a single sample in a study of T cell repertoires in cytomegalovirus infection. For these receptors, no antigen is known. TCRdb re-analysed the reads in MiXCR, keeping a single row per CDR3 protein. The data show about 770,000 distinct CDR3 sequences, approximately 32% seen once. The sample consisted of cultured CD8+ T cells from PBMCs, taken from culture after CMV antigen stimulation. The receptors stem from a human donor in good health (CMV status not recorded). Some clones in this sample may be carry-over from other donors' samples. The CDR3 runs from the conserved cysteine through the conserved F or W. The order of the fields is V gene, CDR3 protein.

v_call: TRBV19
cdr3_aa: CASSIPGRTGPTDTQYF

v_call: TRBV7-6
cdr3_aa: CASSPQGSTDTQYF

v_call: TRBV7-2
cdr3_aa: CASSLVSDSFSGANVLTF

v_call: TRBV4-1
cdr3_aa: CASSQDGLTGAFF

v_call: TRBV7-3
cdr3_aa: CASSLWGQGTEAFF

v_call: TRBV7-8
cdr3_aa: CASNLGGEAFF

v_call: TRBV12-3/TRBV12-4
cdr3_aa: CASRLGQDNQPQHF

v_call: TRBV6-6
cdr3_aa: CASSYSNYQTGLYEQYF

v_call: TRBV27
cdr3_aa: CASSRTRYEKLFF

v_call: TRBV6-6
cdr3_aa: CASSYSWAVGDNSPLHF

v_call: TRBV6-5
cdr3_aa: CASSYWGTHWGGRRGYGYTF

v_call: TRBV7-3
cdr3_aa: CASSLIPFQDTQYF

v_call: TRBV7-2
cdr3_aa: CASQIAGGPRDTQYF

v_call: TRBV7-2
cdr3_aa: CASSWGYDSGNTIYF

v_call: TRBV14
cdr3_aa: CASSQKGYTGELFF

v_call: TRBV20-1
cdr3_aa: CSARRGDTEAFF

v_call: TRBV7-6
cdr3_aa: CASSSVVGLDQFF

v_call: TRBV11-2
cdr3_aa: CASRGGGRDTQYF

v_call: TRBV7-8
cdr3_aa: CASSLTGPRGLNEKLFF

v_call: TRBV2
cdr3_aa: CASSTDQRGDTDTQYF

v_call: TRBV6-2/TRBV6-3
cdr3_aa: CASNLARGYNTEAFF

v_call: TRBV29-1
cdr3_aa: CSADGGAADTQYF

v_call: TRBV7-6
cdr3_aa: CASSPSTNTGELFF

v_call: TRBV12-5
cdr3_aa: CASGLGMGQFF

v_call: TRBV12-5
cdr3_aa: CASGLGGRSSYNEQFF

v_call: TRBV2
cdr3_aa: CATALRTGELFF

v_call: TRBV28
cdr3_aa: CASSLIGGQGTEAFF

v_call: TRBV14
cdr3_aa: CASSQDTARDEQYF

v_call: TRBV7-9
cdr3_aa: CARQAAGYNEQFF

v_call: TRBV28
cdr3_aa: CASSQGGGYGETQYF

v_call: TRBV7-2
cdr3_aa: CASSLAGGPEDTQYF

v_call: TRBV10-2
cdr3_aa: CASSEVKSSGNTIYF

v_call: TRBV11-2
cdr3_aa: CASSSGGVGPHNEQFF

v_call: TRBV7-2
cdr3_aa: CASTTDTGELFF

v_call: TRBV5-6
cdr3_aa: CASSLDRGTDQPQHF

v_call: TRBV2
cdr3_aa: CASSEFRGGNEQFF

v_call: TRBV25-1
cdr3_aa: CASKGGPSTDTQYF

v_call: TRBV7-9
cdr3_aa: CASSAPGQLSGYTF

v_call: TRBV9
cdr3_aa: CASSGKETQYF

v_call: TRBV19
cdr3_aa: CASSKHSPDRNEKLFF

v_call: TRBV12-3/TRBV12-4
cdr3_aa: CASSENRGRPGELFF

v_call: TRBV6-1
cdr3_aa: CASSHPTASSYNEQFF

v_call: TRBV7-8
cdr3_aa: CASSHPPSGGAETQYF

v_call: TRBV7-2
cdr3_aa: CASRGLAALTDTQYF

v_call: TRBV6-5
cdr3_aa: CASSYGPSGGAEQFF

v_call: TRBV6-6
cdr3_aa: CASSHLLRPNTGELFF

v_call: TRBV27
cdr3_aa: CASSPGTSDTQYF

v_call: TRBV2
cdr3_aa: CASSMDRASSGANVLTF

v_call: TRBV6-5
cdr3_aa: CASSNDPRGEQFF

v_call: TRBV2
cdr3_aa: CASCGMEGNQPQHF

v_call: TRBV10-3
cdr3_aa: CAISESAGGYTF

v_call: TRBV20-1
cdr3_aa: CSSSSRVQRGTHNEQFF

v_call: TRBV12-3/TRBV12-4
cdr3_aa: CASSNRLAGERETQYF

v_call: TRBV27
cdr3_aa: CASSRGQGTSGNTIYF

v_call: TRBV7-2
cdr3_aa: CASTFSGGPNEQFF

v_call: TRBV19
cdr3_aa: CASSTGSNTEAFF

v_call: TRBV5-4
cdr3_aa: CANRPVYSSTDTQYF